The rows below give T cell receptor beta chains drawn from one sample of a study of blood T cell repertoires in COVID-19. The method was immunoSEQ multiplex PCR; TCRdb's version includes in-frame clones alone and lacks a portion of them. The table shows 70,000 to 90,000 clones, with approximately 87% occurring only once. Material for sequencing was peripheral blood. These receptor sequences come from an elderly woman with acute or convalescent COVID-19. Each CDR3 is given with its conserved first and last residue. The D gene is left open where the match is weak. Clone size is shown for a subset of rows, as once, few, many or a class of expanded clone.

CDR3 DNA	CDR3 protein	clone size	J gene	V gene	D gene
TGTGCCAGTAGTCGACTCCTGAGCTCTGGAAACACCATATATTTT	CASSRLLSSGNTIYF	few	TRBJ1-3	TRBV19	-
TGTGCCAGCAGGGCTAGCGGTTACAATGAGCAGTTCTTC	CASRASGYNEQFF	-	TRBJ2-1	TRBV3-1/TRBV3-2	TRBD2
TGCGCCAGCAGCAAAAATAGCGGGAGCGGCACAGATACGCAGTATTTT	CASSKNSGSGTDTQYF	once	TRBJ2-3	TRBV5-1	TRBD2
TGTGCCAGCAGTTCCAGCTGGGCGGGGGTGGGGTATGAGCAGTTCTTC	CASSSSWAGVGYEQFF	-	TRBJ2-1	TRBV27	TRBD2
TGCGCCAGCAGTCAATCAGGGGGGGCGCAAAACTATGGCTACACCTTC	CASSQSGGAQNYGYTF	-	TRBJ1-2	TRBV23-1	-
TGTGCCAGCAGCCGGACAGTAAATAGCAATCAGCCCCAGCATTTT	CASSRTVNSNQPQHF	-	TRBJ1-5	TRBV5-5	-
TGTGCCAGCAGCTTGGACCAGGGCTATGGCTACACCTTC	CASSLDQGYGYTF	-	TRBJ1-2	TRBV5-5	-
TGTGCCAGCAGCCTAGGGGGCAGTCGCGATACGCAGTATTTT	CASSLGGSRDTQYF	-	TRBJ2-3	TRBV28	TRBD1
TGCAGCGTTCACTCTTTTCAGGGGGCGCGGGGTGGTAAACTGTTTTTT	CSVHSFQGARGGKLFF	-	TRBJ1-4	TRBV29-1	TRBD1
TGTGCCAGCTCACCAGATTTTAGCTATGGCTACACCTTC	CASSPDFSYGYTF	-	TRBJ1-2	TRBV18	-
TGTGCCAGCAGTTTAAGGGGACAGGGCTCGGGGCACACCGGGGAGCTGTTTTTT	CASSLRGQGSGHTGELFF	-	TRBJ2-2	TRBV27	TRBD1
TGTGCCTTTGAGGTGCCCAGCACAGATACGCAGTATTTT	CAFEVPSTDTQYF	-	TRBJ2-3	TRBV7-9	-
TGTGCCAGCAGCCCAGTCGGGGGTCTGGGCTACACCTTC	CASSPVGGLGYTF	-	TRBJ1-2	TRBV11-3	-
TGTGCCAGTAGTGATCGGGGGGTGAAGGGCAATCAGCCCCAGCATTTT	CASSDRGVKGNQPQHF	-	TRBJ1-5	TRBV19	-
TGTGCCAGCAGGCAATACAGGGGCAGTGGAAACACCATATATTTT	CASRQYRGSGNTIYF	-	TRBJ1-3	TRBV5-4	TRBD1
TGCAGCGTTGAAGGGGACAGGGCTAACTATGGCTACACCTTC	CSVEGDRANYGYTF	few	TRBJ1-2	TRBV29-1	TRBD1
TGTGCCAGCAGCTTACCCAGGGGAGGCTACACCTTC	CASSLPRGGYTF	-	TRBJ1-2	TRBV5-5	-
TGTGCCAGAAGCTTTTCAGCGGGGCTACGCACAGATACGCAGTATTTT	CARSFSAGLRTDTQYF	-	TRBJ2-3	TRBV5-3	TRBD2
TGTGCCACCAGCAGAGATCAGCCGGGGAATCAGCCCCAGCATTTT	CATSRDQPGNQPQHF	-	TRBJ1-5	TRBV15	-
TGTGCCAGTAAGGTAGCGGGGACAGATACGCAGTATTTT	CASKVAGTDTQYF	-	TRBJ2-3	TRBV19	TRBD2
TGTGCCAGCTCTCCCGTCGGTATCGATGAGCAGTTCTTC	CASSPVGIDEQFF	-	TRBJ2-1	TRBV18	-
TGTGCCAGTAGTATGGATGTACGGGAAGTGCTCTCTGGGGCCAACGTCCTGACTTTC	CASSMDVREVLSGANVLTF	-	TRBJ2-6	TRBV19	-
TGTGCCAGCAGTTGGACTTTTGCGGGAGTGGGAAATGAGCAGTTCTTC	CASSWTFAGVGNEQFF	-	TRBJ2-1	TRBV6-5	TRBD2